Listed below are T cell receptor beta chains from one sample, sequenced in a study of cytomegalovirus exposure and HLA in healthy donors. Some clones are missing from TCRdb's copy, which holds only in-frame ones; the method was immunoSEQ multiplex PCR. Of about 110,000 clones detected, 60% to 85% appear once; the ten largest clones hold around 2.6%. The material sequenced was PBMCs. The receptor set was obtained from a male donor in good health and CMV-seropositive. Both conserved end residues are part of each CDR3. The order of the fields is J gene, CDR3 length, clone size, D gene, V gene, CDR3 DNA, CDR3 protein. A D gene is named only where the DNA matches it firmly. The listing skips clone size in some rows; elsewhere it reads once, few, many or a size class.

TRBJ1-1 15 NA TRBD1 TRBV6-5 TGTGCCAGCGCACGGGACAGGGGGGGAGCCACTGAAGCTTTCTTT CASARDRGGATEAFF
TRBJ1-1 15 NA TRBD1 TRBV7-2 TGTGCCAGCAGCACTGGACAGGGGGCGGGCACTGAAGCTTTCTTT CASSTGQGAGTEAFF
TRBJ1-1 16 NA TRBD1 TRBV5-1 TGCGCCAGCAGCTTGGACGCGGGACAGGGTATTATTGAAGCTTTCTTT CASSLDAGQGIIEAFF
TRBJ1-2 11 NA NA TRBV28 TGTGCCAGCAGTTTAATTCTGGGCTACACCTTC CASSLILGYTF
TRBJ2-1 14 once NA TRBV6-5 TGTGCCAGCGGCGACTCTCCGAACTACAATGAGCAGTTCTTC CASGDSPNYNEQFF
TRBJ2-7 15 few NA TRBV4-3 TGCGCCAGCAGCCAAGAGCGAGCGTCTTCCTACGAGCAGTACTTC CASSQERASSYEQYF
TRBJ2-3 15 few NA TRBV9 TGTGCCAGCAGCGGGCCGGACACGAGCACAGATACGCAGTATTTT CASSGPDTSTDTQYF
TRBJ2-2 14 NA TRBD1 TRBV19 TGTGCCACCATCTCTTGGACAGGCACCGGGGAGCTGTTTTTT CATISWTGTGELFF
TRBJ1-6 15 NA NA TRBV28 TGTGCCAGCATCACAACAGGGCACTTTTGGTCACCCCTCCACTTT CASITTGHFWSPLHF
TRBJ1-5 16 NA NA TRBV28 TGTGCCAGCAGTTCGCCCGAGGGGGGAGGGGGTCAGCCCCAGCATTTT CASSSPEGGGGQPQHF
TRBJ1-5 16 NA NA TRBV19 TGTGCCAGTAGTATAGTTTTCGGGCAGGGGAGTCAGCCCCAGCATTTT CASSIVFGQGSQPQHF
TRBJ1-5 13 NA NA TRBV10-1 TGCGCCAGCAGTCACAGCCGGGGTCAGCCCCAGCATTTT CASSHSRGQPQHF
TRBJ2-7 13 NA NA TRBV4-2 TGTGCCAGCAGCTCCCCCTCTCCCGACGAGCAGTACTTC CASSSPSPDEQYF
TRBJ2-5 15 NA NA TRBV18 TGTGCCAGCTCACCGCAAACAGGGCGGTGGGAGACCCAGTACTTC CASSPQTGRWETQYF
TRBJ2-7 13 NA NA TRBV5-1 TGCGCCAGCAGCTTCGGGACATTCTACGAGCAGTACTTC CASSFGTFYEQYF
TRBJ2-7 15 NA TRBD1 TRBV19 TGTGCCAGTGCGGATGCCGGGACAGGGTTCTACGAGCAGTACTTC CASADAGTGFYEQYF
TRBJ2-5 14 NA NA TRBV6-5 TGTGCCAGCAGCCGACGGACGGGACAAGAGACCCAGTACTTC CASSRRTGQETQYF
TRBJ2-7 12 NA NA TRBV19 TGTGCCAGTAGCGGGGTACCCTACGAGCAGTACTTC CASSGVPYEQYF
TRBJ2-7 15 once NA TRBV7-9 TGTGCCAGCAGCTTAGTCCCCCCCCGGGGAAACGAGCAGTACTTC CASSLVPPRGNEQYF
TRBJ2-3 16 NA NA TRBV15 TGTGCCACCAGCGGGGGGCGGGGAGGGCCCACAGATACGCAGTATTTT CATSGGRGGPTDTQYF
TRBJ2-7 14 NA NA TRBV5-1 TGCGCCAGCGGCCCGACAGCCACCTCCTACGAGCAGTACTTC CASGPTATSYEQYF
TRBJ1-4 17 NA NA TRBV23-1 TGCGCCAGCAGTCAACGAGGAAAAGGGACTTCAGGTGAAAAACTGTTTTTT CASSQRGKGTSGEKLFF
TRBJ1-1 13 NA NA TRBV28 TGTGCCGCCCAAGACAGGTTGAACACTGAAGCTTTCTTT CAAQDRLNTEAFF
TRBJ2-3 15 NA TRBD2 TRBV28 TGTGCCAGCAGTTTATTTACTAGCGGGAGGGCCCTCGGGTATTTT CASSLFTSGRALGYF